The T cell receptor (beta chain) under discussion was sequenced for a study of blood T cell repertoires in COVID-19. In the study overall: The cDNA or gDNA used as material had been derived from T cells, B-cell-depleted T cells, or PBMCs.

Enrollees, about 18 to 95 years old, lived in 24 US areas. Which cohort a participant joined came from the clinical history participants gave. Source study methods: Amplification from reference gene primers served as the basis for estimated nucleated cell counts. Here immunoSEQ multiplex PCR was the method, and the copy in TCRdb shows in-frame clones only, minus some. V and J calls and clone size are as listed in that table; D and trimming were resolved from the DNA. The table lists around 160,000 clones, 88% of them singletons. The CDR3 extends over 15 amino acids. Trimming shortened V by 1 base and J by 4 bases, and 10 bases separated the two germline ends. Germline CDR1 reads SEHNR; CDR2 reads FQNEAQ (reference sequence).

The chain employs TRBV7-9 and TRBJ2-2; D is unresolved. The origin of this receptor is a woman in her 30s with acute COVID-19. Sample: PBMCs or T cells enriched from blood (not recorded which). Here the CDR3 reads CASSLDTLSTGELFF. The DNA of the CDR3 is TGTGCCAGCAGCTTAGACACCCTCAGCACCGGGGAGCTGTTTTTT.